This T cell receptor (beta chain) was found in a study of T cells after yellow fever vaccination. Germline V lookup: CDR1 LGHNA, CDR2 YSLEER. Losses at the gene ends were 0 bases for V and 10 bases for J; bases not matched to a gene: 10. The CDR3 extends over 16 amino acids. UMIs and a universal primer site were added when TCR cDNA was made by 5'RACE template switching. TCRdb re-called the 5' RACE reads through MiXCR, storing one row per CDR3 protein. In the table there are 500,000 to 700,000 distinct CDR3 sequences, roughly 19% of which are singletons. J is TRBJ2-1 and V is TRBV4-3; 9 bases are a match to TRBD2. This TCR was sampled from a man younger than 40 who received the YFV17D yellow fever vaccine. The sample in question was PBMCs, obtained 15 days after the yellow fever booster vaccination. The CDR3 protein is CASSQDYLAGHREQFF. The CDR3 DNA reads as TGCGCCAGCAGCCAAGATTACCTAGCGGGACACAGGGAGCAGTTCTTC.